Listed below are T cell receptor beta chains from one sample, sequenced in a study of cytomegalovirus exposure and HLA in healthy donors. Clones were read by immunoSEQ multiplex PCR, and TCRdb kept only the in-frame ones, dropping some. The sample holds some 110,000 clones; about 80% are singletons and the top ten take 5.8%. Sequencing used PBMCs. The receptor source for this set is a man between 60 and 70 years old in good health and CMV-seropositive. Both conserved end residues are part of each CDR3. A D gene is named only where the DNA matches it firmly. A clone size is listed for some rows: how often the clone was seen (once, few, many), or a class if it is expanded.

j_gene | abundance | d_gene | v_gene | CDR3aa | CDR3nt
TRBJ2-3 | . | TRBD2 | TRBV27 | CASSYKASGLNTQYF | TGTGCCAGCAGCTACAAGGCTAGCGGACTCAATACGCAGTATTTT
TRBJ2-5 | . | . | TRBV6-5 | CASSYFGIGEETQYF | TGTGCCAGCAGTTACTTTGGTATCGGAGAAGAGACCCAGTACTTC
TRBJ1-2 | few | . | TRBV10-3 | CAISEIRGYGYTF | TGTGCCATCAGTGAGATTAGGGGTTATGGCTACACCTTC
TRBJ2-3 | . | TRBD1 | TRBV19 | CASSVRQGRATDTQYF | TGTGCCAGTAGTGTCAGACAGGGGAGAGCCACAGATACGCAGTATTTT
TRBJ2-5 | . | . | TRBV6-7 | CASTHGQTTTETQYF | TGTGCCAGCACCCATGGACAAACCACAACCGAGACCCAGTACTTC
TRBJ1-2 | . | . | TRBV6-5 | CASQFNYGYTF | TGTGCCAGTCAGTTTAACTATGGCTACACCTTC
TRBJ2-6 | once | TRBD1 | TRBV18 | CASSPWRQGATGANVLTF | TGTGCCAGCTCACCATGGAGACAGGGGGCGACAGGGGCCAACGTCCTGACTTTC
TRBJ2-5 | . | TRBD2 | TRBV29-1 | CSVEERGAGETQYF | TGCAGCGTTGAGGAGCGGGGGGCCGGGGAGACCCAGTACTTC
TRBJ2-3 | . | . | TRBV7-2 | CAVREGGGDTQYF | TGTGCCGTTCGCGAGGGGGGGGGCGATACGCAGTATTTT
TRBJ2-7 | . | TRBD2 | TRBV25-1 | CASSGRGRVGGGEYEQYF | TGTGCCAGCAGCGGGAGGGGACGTGTGGGGGGAGGGGAGTACGAGCAGTACTTC
TRBJ2-5 | . | . | TRBV10-3 | CAISYRETQYF | TGTGCCATCAGTTATCGAGAGACCCAGTACTTC
TRBJ1-5 | . | TRBD1 | TRBV15 | CATRQDRQPQHF | TGTGCCACCAGGCAGGACAGGCAGCCCCAGCATTTT
TRBJ1-1 | . | . | TRBV30 | CAWGRTEAFF | TGTGCCTGGGGGAGGACTGAAGCTTTCTTT
TRBJ2-7 | . | . | TRBV10-1 | CASSESGEQYF | TGCGCCAGCAGTGAGTCCGGGGAGCAGTACTTC
TRBJ1-2 | . | TRBD1 | TRBV5-1 | CASSTDRDGGYTF | TGCGCCAGCAGCACGGACAGGGATGGTGGCTACACCTTC
TRBJ2-7 | . | TRBD1 | TRBV12-5 | CASVLDRGLNEQYF | TGTGCTAGTGTCCTGGACAGGGGACTAAACGAGCAGTACTTC
TRBJ2-2 | . | . | TRBV10-1 | CASRGLGGELFF | TGCGCCAGCCGGGGGTTAGGCGGGGAGCTGTTTTTT
TRBJ2-2 | . | TRBD1 | TRBV7-9 | CASSPDRANTGELFF | TGTGCCAGCAGTCCCGACAGGGCAAACACCGGGGAGCTGTTTTTT
TRBJ1-4 | . | TRBD1 | TRBV27 | CASSLSGTARGGTNEKLFF | TGTGCCAGCAGTTTATCCGGGACAGCGCGTGGGGGAACTAATGAAAAACTGTTTTTT
TRBJ1-4 | . | TRBD1 | TRBV7-2 | CASSSTGDEKLFF | TGTGCCAGCAGCTCGACAGGGGATGAAAAACTGTTTTTT
TRBJ1-3 | . | . | TRBV18 | CASSPKASGAGGSGNTIYF | TGTGCCAGCTCACCAAAGGCTTCGGGTGCCGGGGGCTCTGGAAACACCATATATTTT
TRBJ2-2 | . | . | TRBV19 | CASSSNQVTNTGELFF | TGTGCCAGTAGTTCCAATCAGGTTACGAACACCGGGGAGCTGTTTTTT
TRBJ2-1 | few | TRBD1 | TRBV29-1 | CSVGQGRHEQFF | TGCAGCGTTGGACAGGGGAGGCATGAGCAGTTCTTC
TRBJ2-7 | . | TRBD2 | TRBV6-5 | CASSYREGLSYEQYF | TGTGCCAGCAGTTACCGGGAGGGCCTCTCCTACGAGCAGTACTTC
TRBJ2-2 | . | . | TRBV11-2 | CASSSGQNTGELFF | TGTGCCAGCAGCTCGGGACAGAACACCGGGGAGCTGTTTTTT
TRBJ2-7 | . | . | TRBV5-1 | CASSFRSGYEQYF | TGCGCCAGCAGTTTCAGGAGCGGCTACGAGCAGTACTTC
TRBJ2-5 | . | TRBD1 | TRBV19 | CASSSAGTALPRLTQYF | TGTGCCAGTAGTTCCGCCGGGACAGCGCTCCCAAGATTGACCCAGTACTTC
TRBJ2-3 | . | . | TRBV7-8 | CASSLAARGDTQYF | TGTGCCAGCAGCTTAGCAGCCCGTGGAGATACGCAGTATTTT
TRBJ2-2 | . | . | TRBV5-4 | CASRQGNTGELFF | TGTGCCAGCAGACAGGGGAACACCGGGGAGCTGTTTTTT
TRBJ2-1 | . | TRBD1 | TRBV11-3 | CASSSRTGGGEQFF | TGTGCCAGCAGCTCAAGGACAGGGGGAGGGGAGCAGTTCTTC
TRBJ2-2 | . | TRBD1 | TRBV7-8 | CASSSRTGGGTGELFF | TGTGCCAGCAGCTCCCGGACAGGGGGCGGGACCGGGGAGCTGTTTTTT
TRBJ2-1 | . | . | TRBV27 | CASSEPKGLGSYNEQFF | TGTGCCAGCAGTGAACCGAAGGGGCTGGGCTCCTACAATGAGCAGTTCTTC
TRBJ2-5 | . | TRBD2 | TRBV2 | CASLTSGEETQYF | TGTGCCAGCTTGACTAGCGGAGAAGAGACCCAGTACTTC
TRBJ2-2 | . | TRBD1 | TRBV25-1 | CASGEQGARIGELFF | TGTGCCAGCGGGGAACAGGGGGCAAGGATCGGGGAGCTGTTTTTT
TRBJ2-2 | . | . | TRBV9 | CASSVRAGGELFF | TGTGCCAGCAGCGTGAGGGCCGGCGGGGAGCTGTTTTTT
TRBJ2-7 | once | TRBD2 | TRBV5-1 | CASKVRPQGGSYEQYF | TGCGCCAGCAAGGTTCGTCCCCAGGGAGGGTCCTACGAGCAGTACTTC
TRBJ2-3 | . | TRBD2 | TRBV4-3 | CASTPTSGASTDTQYF | TGCGCCAGCACCCCGACTAGCGGGGCGAGCACAGATACGCAGTATTTT
TRBJ1-6 | . | . | TRBV7-9 | CSSSLTGGSPLHF | TGTTCCAGCAGCCTAACAGGTGGATCACCCCTCCACTTT
TRBJ1-5 | . | . | TRBV30 | CAYNPQGNQPQHF | TGTGCCTACAATCCCCAGGGGAATCAGCCCCAGCATTTT
TRBJ1-2 | . | . | TRBV25-1 | CASSRGGGNYGYTF | TGTGCCAGCAGTCGTGGGGGAGGTAACTATGGCTACACCTTC
TRBJ1-5 | . | . | TRBV12-1 | CASSHGTGSRNSNQPQHF | TGTGCCAGCAGCCATGGGACAGGTAGCCGGAATAGCAATCAGCCCCAGCATTTT
TRBJ1-4 | . | . | TRBV6-1 | CASAATNEKLFF | TGTGCCAGCGCGGCAACTAATGAAAAACTGTTTTTT
TRBJ2-7 | . | TRBD2 | TRBV4-2 | CASSQATQGVALAGGFFSYEQYF | TGTGCCAGCAGCCAAGCAACCCAGGGAGTCGCTTTAGCGGGGGGTTTCTTCAGCTACGAGCAGTACTTC
TRBJ1-2 | . | TRBD1 | TRBV19 | CASSLTGGGYTF | TGTGCCAGTAGCTTGACAGGGGGCGGCTACACCTTC
TRBJ1-1 | . | TRBD1 | TRBV28 | CASSFPSGRGQAFF | TGTGCCAGCAGTTTCCCCTCTGGCAGGGGGCAAGCTTTCTTT
TRBJ2-2 | . | TRBD1 | TRBV19 | CASSARQGRYTGELFF | TGTGCCAGTAGTGCCCGACAGGGAAGGTACACCGGGGAGCTGTTTTTT
TRBJ2-1 | . | TRBD2 | TRBV5-1 | CASSPEGERGAPEQFF | TGCGCCAGCAGCCCGGAGGGGGAGCGGGGGGCTCCTGAGCAGTTCTTC
TRBJ2-2 | . | TRBD2 | TRBV11-3 | CASSPGTSGVGRAGELFF | TGTGCCAGCAGCCCCGGGACTAGCGGGGTCGGAAGAGCCGGGGAGCTGTTTTTT
TRBJ1-6 | . | TRBD1 | TRBV7-2 | CASSWGSDRGLPYNSPLHF | TGTGCCAGCAGCTGGGGGTCGGACAGGGGGCTCCCCTATAATTCACCCCTCCACTTT
TRBJ1-1 | . | . | TRBV6-6 | CASSYGVGNPNTEAFF | TGTGCCAGCAGTTATGGAGTAGGAAACCCTAACACTGAAGCTTTCTTT
TRBJ1-1 | few | TRBD1 | TRBV5-1 | CASTLGQVMNTEAFF | TGCGCCAGCACCCTCGGACAGGTCATGAACACTGAAGCTTTCTTT
TRBJ1-2 | . | . | TRBV12-5 | CASGLKGIF | TGTGCTAGTGGTTTAAAGGGGATCTTC
TRBJ2-7 | . | TRBD1 | TRBV5-1 | CASSLGQGFHEQYF | TGCGCCAGCAGCTTGGGACAGGGGTTCCACGAGCAGTACTTC